Sequencing of this T cell receptor beta chain was carried out in a study of cytomegalovirus exposure and HLA in healthy donors. General study findings and limits: There were 164 TCR beta chains listed as cytomegalovirus-associated. In a later analysis, the majority of CMV-associated beta chains seemingly showed HLA restriction. Accurate prediction of HLA-A and HLA-B alleles (for most subjects) was reportedly achieved from TCR beta sequences.

Worth noting for this clone: The antigen remains undetermined.

The CDR3 loop spans 15 amino acids. The V and J ends lost 6 bases and 0 bases, in that order; junction bases with no gene match: 9. CDR1 is SQVTM and CDR2 is ANQGSEA in the germline V gene. Researchers ran the PCR with 60 Vbeta and 13 Jbeta primers. Clones were sequenced by immunoSEQ multiplex PCR, and TCRdb holds only the in-frame ones, with some missing. The sample yields fewer than 150,000 clones, around 76% seen once. Sequencing was done on a sample of PBMCs. The rearrangement uses TRBV29-1 and TRBJ2-3; 7 bases align to TRBD2. The TCR originated in a male donor in good health and CMV-seronegative. DNA for the CDR3: TGCAGCGTCCAAACCGGGACTAAGAGCACAGATACGCAGTATTTT. Its protein product is CSVQTGTKSTDTQYF.